Presented here are 16 T cell receptor beta chains from one specimen sequenced in a study of T-cell reconstitution after alpha-beta-depleted transplantation in children. Molecular barcoding with unique molecular identifiers was used for the TCRbeta library. Each CDR3 protein is one row after TCRdb ran MiXCR on the PCR reads. Here the sample spans roughly 160,000 distinct CDR3 sequences, more than 9.5% being singletons. The specimen comprised PBMCs, sampled before TCRalphabeta/CD19-depleted stem cell transplant. These receptors all stem from a boy between 2 and 10 years old with acute myeloid leukemia, due to receive a stem cell transplant.

This clonotype was recorded many times. V gene TRBV5-1 combines with J gene TRBJ1-1; TRBD1 is a possible D gene (6 bases). The CDR3 is 15 residues long. The germline gives CDR1 SGHRS, CDR2 YFSETQ. V was cut by 4 bases and J by 0 bases, with 13 bases left in between. CDR3 DNA: TGCGCCAGCAGCCCAAGGGGGACGGTGAACACTGAAGCTTTCTTT. Translated, it gives CASSPRGTVNTEAFF. The full variable domain, with the rest looked up from reference TRBV5-1 and TRBJ1-1, is KAGVTQTPRYLIKTRGQQVTLSCSPISGHRSVSWYQQTPGQGLQFLFEYFSETQRNKGNFPGRFSGRQFSNSRSEMNVSTLELGDSALYLCASSPRGTVNTEAFFGQGTRLTVV.

This clonotype was observed many times. The gene calls are TRBV6-6 and TRBJ1-1; a possible D gene is TRBD1 (6 bases). CDR1 is MNHNY, CDR2 SVGAGI, per germline (reference sequence). The V gene lost 8 bases and the J gene lost 3 bases, with 10 bases spanning the gap. The CDR3 covers 12 residues. The CDR3 region is CASWGHDTEAFF. The CDR3 DNA follows: TGTGCCAGCTGGGGGCATGACACTGAAGCTTTCTTT.

This clonotype occurred many times. The chain links TRBV20-1 to TRBJ2-4, with TRBD2 matching 11 bases. Germline CDR1 is DFQATT and CDR2 is SNEGSKA (reference sequence). The CDR3 loop spans 16 amino acids. The ends lost 3 bases at V and 2 bases at J; junction bases unmatched: 6. The CDR3 reads CSASGVAGGPKNIQYF. The CDR3 region has the DNA TGCAGTGCTAGTGGAGTAGCGGGGGGGCCCAAAAACATTCAGTACTTC.

This clonotype has a count of ten or more. The J gene is TRBJ1-2, the V gene TRBV28, with D possibly matching TRBD1 (5 bases). The germline gives CDR1 MDHEN, CDR2 SYDVKM. The CDR3 has 14 amino acids. V was shortened by 6 bases and J by 4 bases, with 15 bases between the two germline ends. The CDR3 DNA reads as TGTGCCAGCAGCATCGTCGGGGGAGGCTATGGCTACACCTTC. This encodes CASSIVGGGYGYTF.

The V gene is TRBV19, the J gene TRBJ2-2, with D maybe TRBD2 (5 bases). Germline CDR1 reads LNHDA; CDR2 reads SQIVND (reference sequence). The ends were cut back, 3 bases at V and 4 bases at J, with 15 bases in the middle. CDR3 length: 16 residues. The CDR3 protein is CASSIGLARFTGELFF. DNA for the CDR3: TGTGCCAGTAGTATCGGGCTAGCCCGATTCACCGGGGAGCTGTTTTTT.

The count of this clonotype is one. Possible read error: a much larger clone is one base away. Here the CDR3 omits its conserved ending phenylalanine or tryptophan, so a read error is the likely source. V gene TRBV27 combines with J gene TRBJ1-5; no definite D call. The CDR3 runs 11 residues. Looked up from germline, CDR1 is MNHEY and CDR2 is SMNVEV (reference sequence). The germline V and J ends were trimmed by 6 bases and 9 bases, with 9 bases remaining between them. CDR3 nucleotide sequence: TGTGCCAGCAGACCCGGCGGGCCCCAGCATTAT. Its protein product is CASRPGGPQHY.

This clonotype was seen ten or more times. The CDR3: CASGGLERLAGVEQYF. Here the CDR3 DNA reads TGTGCCAGCGGTGGGCTTGAGAGACTAGCGGGAGTCGAGCAGTACTTC. This chain uses TRBV6-1 with TRBJ2-7, with 12 bases that match TRBD2. The CDR3 runs to 16 residues. Per the germline V gene, CDR1 is MNHNS and CDR2 is SASEGT. V lost 8 bases, J lost 6 bases, and 14 bases stayed unmatched.

The sample holds many counts of this clonotype. The chain carries TRBV6-5 and TRBJ1-6; maybe TRBD1 (5 bases). V shed 4 bases and J shed 9 bases, with 19 bases lying between them. This CDR3 comprises 16 residues. From germline, CDR1 is MNHEY and CDR2 SVGAGI. DNA of the CDR3: TGTGCCAGCAGTTTACGGCCGTCAGGGACGGGTTCACCCCTCCACTTT. Amino acid sequence: CASSLRPSGTGSPLHF.

This clonotype showed up many times. The chain recombines TRBV27 with TRBJ1-2; 8 bases align to TRBD1. The germline gives CDR1 MNHEY, CDR2 SMNVEV (reference sequence). Trimming took 6 bases from V and 4 from J; bases not matched to a gene: 10. CDR3 length equals 15 residues. In DNA, the CDR3 is TGTGCCAGCAGCCCAAGGTCAGGGGGCAGCTATGGCTACACCTTC. Amino acid sequence: CASSPRSGGSYGYTF.

This clonotype was picked up many times. This chain's CDR3 is CASSQTSGHRTGELFF. The CDR3 bases are TGCGCCAGCAGCCAAACTAGCGGGCACCGCACCGGGGAGCTGTTTTTT. V is TRBV4-1 and J is TRBJ2-2; 9 bases agree with TRBD2. CDR3 length equals 16 residues. Germline values: CDR1 MGHRA, CDR2 YSYEKL. J was trimmed by 4 bases and V by 2 bases; bases with no gene match: 5.

This clonotype was counted many times. V gene TRBV5-6 combines with J gene TRBJ1-1; D might be TRBD1 (6 bases). CDR1 and CDR2 (germline): SGHDT, YYEEEE. The CDR3 has 14 residues. V gave up 2 bases and J gave up 5 bases, with 13 bases separating them. CDR3 loop: CASSFHGGMTEAFF. The CDR3 DNA follows: TGTGCCAGCAGCTTTCACGGGGGCATGACTGAAGCTTTCTTT.

This clonotype was seen a handful of times. This chain joins TRBV3-1 and TRBJ2-7; no clear D gene. Deletions cut 4 bases from V and 2 bases from J, with 15 bases between. The CDR3 contains 15 residues. Germline CDR1 and CDR2: LGHDT and YNNKEL (reference sequence). The CDR3 spells CASSRTLITPYEQYF. CDR3 nucleotide sequence: TGTGCCAGCAGCCGTACATTGATTACCCCCTACGAGCAGTACTTC.

Many counts were recorded for this clonotype. This chain links TRBV5-1 with TRBJ2-1; 14 bases match TRBD2. The V segment lost 5 bases and the J segment 0 bases; nucleotides outside the gene matches: 10. CDR3 length: 19 residues. CDR1 is SGHRS and CDR2 is YFSETQ in the germline V gene. CDR3 region: CASRSSGLAGVSSYNEQFF. The CDR3, as DNA: TGCGCCAGCAGGTCCTCGGGACTAGCGGGGGTAAGCTCCTACAATGAGCAGTTCTTC.

This clonotype was seen repeatedly, ten times or more. V gene TRBV30 combines with J gene TRBJ1-2, with a tentative D call TRBD1 (5 bases). The germline CDR1 and CDR2 sequences are GTSNPN and SVGIG (reference sequence). The CDR3 is made up of 13 amino acids. With 4 bases removed from V and 8 bases from J, the gap between germline ends came to 17 bases. The CDR3 region is CAWNRGSKGGYTF. The CDR3, as DNA: TGTGCCTGGAATCGGGGCTCAAAAGGGGGCTACACCTTC. The entire variable domain, with the rest obtained from reference TRBV30 and TRBJ1-2, is as follows: SQTIHQWPATLVQPVGSPLSLECTVEGTSNPNLYWYRQAAGRGLQLLFYSVGIGQISSEVPQNLSASRPQDRQFILSSKKLLLSDSGFYLCAWNRGSKGGYTFGSGTRLTVV.

This clonotype has a count of ten or more. The chain couples TRBV5-1 to TRBJ2-5, with 7 bases matching TRBD1. The CDR3 contains 15 residues. Germline V gene lookup returns CDR1 SGHRS and CDR2 YFSETQ. The V and J ends lost 2 bases and 2 bases, in that order; junction bases with no gene match: 6. This CDR3 is CASSLGTVKQETQYF. The DNA for the CDR3 is TGCGCCAGCAGCTTAGGGACAGTGAAGCAAGAGACCCAGTACTTC.

In its sample, this clonotype was seen many times. V and J are TRBV20-1 and TRBJ2-1; a possible D gene is TRBD2 (6 bases). The CDR3 has 16 residues. The germline V gene has CDR1 DFQATT and CDR2 SNEGSKA (reference sequence). Trimming shortened V by 1 base and J by 4 bases, and 17 bases separated the two germline ends. The CDR3 is CSARGSAGPQYNEQFF. In DNA, the CDR3 is TGCAGTGCTAGAGGTAGTGCGGGACCACAATACAATGAGCAGTTCTTC.